The entry that follows covers one T cell receptor (beta chain) sequence. Its specificity is not known. With UMIs, 5'RACE template switching was used to make TCR beta cDNA. TCRdb reanalyzed the 5' RACE reads, giving one entry per CDR3 protein sequence and no DNA. This repertoire includes about 460,000 distinct CDR3 sequences. This CDR3 has 17 residues. This sample stems from a study of T cells expressing NK-cell markers. About the study: Sequencing of TCR beta repertoires drew on sorted CD3+CD56+NKG2C+, CD3+CD56+NKG2C- and CD3+CD56-NKG2C+ T cells.

Study-wide points: Whether expanded NKG2C-expressing T cell clones recognize HCMV is unknown.

This sequence originates from a woman between 50 and 59 years old in good health. V usage is TRBV12-3 or TRBV12-4 and J usage is TRBJ2-7; TCRdb's assignment of TRBD2 cannot be checked, as there is no DNA. Specimen: blood T cells: a sorted CD56 or NKG2C T cell subset, CD4+ or CD8+ T cells, or bulk PBMC T cells (not recorded which). CDR3: CASSLFLSGAFSYEQYF.